Below, 25 T cell receptor beta chains from the same sample are listed, as sequenced in a study of Tregs in tolerant kidney transplant recipients. Profiling relied on immunoSEQ multiplex PCR, and the TCRdb table lists in-frame clones only, not all of them. The profile covers roughly 99,000 clones, with 90% to 95% appearing a single time and around 0.45% taken by the ten largest. The starting material was CD4+ T cells from blood, obtained before the transplant. The source is a human donor who received a combined kidney and bone marrow transplant.

V usage is TRBV5-4 and J usage is TRBJ2-2, with 12 bases matching TRBD2. Germline-derived CDR1 and CDR2 are SGHNT and YYREEE (reference sequence). The CDR3 contains 18 residues. After removal of 2 bases from V and 0 bases from J, the junction contained 5 bases not matched to a gene. This CDR3 is CASSFGLAGSTNTGELFF. The CDR3 region has the DNA TGTGCCAGCAGCTTTGGACTAGCGGGGAGCACGAACACCGGGGAGCTGTTTTTT.

The chain couples TRBV7-6 to TRBJ2-3; D is undetermined. This CDR3 spans 15 amino acids. Germline CDR1 and CDR2: SGHVS and FNYEAQ. V was trimmed by 0 bases and J by 2 bases, leaving 9 bases between them. CDR3 nucleotides: TGTGCCAGCAGCTTAGCGCGCCGTACCACAGATACGCAGTATTTT. This translates into CASSLARRTTDTQYF.

The V and J genes are TRBV7-2 and TRBJ2-5, with D hard to call. The end of the DNA is better explained by TRBJ2-7, so the J call may be wrong. CDR1 and CDR2 (germline): SGHTA, FQGNSA. CDR3 size: 13 residues. CDR3 residues: CASSHAIVVEQYF. The DNA for the CDR3 is TGTGCCAGCAGCCACGCTATAGTGGTCGAGCAGTACTTC.

The chain uses TRBV19 and TRBJ2-1, with D hard to call. V was cut by 3 bases and J by 4 bases, with 13 bases left in between. CDR1 is LNHDA and CDR2 is SQIVND in the germline V gene (reference sequence). This CDR3 has 15 amino acids. CDR3 coding DNA: TGTGCCAGTAGTATCTCCACGGTACCTTACAATGAGCAGTTCTTC. The encoded protein is CASSISTVPYNEQFF.

Worth noting for this clone: A read error may account for a junction end that differs from germline. The rearrangement joins TRBV7-2 to TRBJ1-1; D is undetermined. Germline V lookup: CDR1 SGHTA, CDR2 FQGNSA. The CDR3 is 16 amino acids. The CDR3 here is CASTLSAQTMNTEAFF. CDR3 DNA sequence: TGTGCCAGCACCTTAAGCGCGCAAACCATGAACACTGAAGCTTTCTTT.

The rearrangement links TRBV2 to TRBJ2-3; the D is unclear. Trimming took 6 bases from V and 6 from J, leaving 10 bases between them. The CDR3 sequence is 12 residues long. Looked up from germline, CDR1 is SNHLY and CDR2 is FYNNEI. In nucleotides, the CDR3 is TGTGCCAGCAGCCTTGCCCGGGATACGCAGTATTTT. Its protein is CASSLARDTQYF.

The chain joins TRBV5-1 to TRBJ1-2, with 7 bases identical to TRBD1. This CDR3 is built from 13 residues. Germline CDR1 is SGHRS and CDR2 is YFSETQ. V dropped 2 bases and J dropped 7; count of bases not matched to a gene: 5. The CDR3 nucleotides are TGCGCCAGCAGCTTAAGACAGGGAGGTGGCTACACCTTC. Translating it yields CASSLRQGGGYTF.

The chain uses TRBV6-5 and TRBJ2-2; D is unresolved. This CDR3 region has 16 residues. V lost 0 bases, J lost 4 bases, and 12 bases lay in between. Germline V gene lookup returns CDR1 MNHEY and CDR2 SVGAGI. The CDR3 sequence is CASSYSRPPGTGELFF. In DNA form, the CDR3 reads TGTGCCAGCAGTTACTCACGTCCGCCGGGCACCGGGGAGCTGTTTTTT.

The chain's CDR3 is CASSLGGGTVSYEQYF. DNA for the CDR3: TGTGCCAGCAGCTTGGGGGGCGGGACAGTATCTTACGAGCAGTACTTC. This chain joins TRBV7-6 and TRBJ2-7, with a tentative D call TRBD1 (7 bases). The CDR3 sequence is 16 residues long. Germline CDR1 is SGHVS and CDR2 is FNYEAQ. Trimming removed 3 bases from V and 4 bases from J, with 19 bases in between.

As concerns this clone: Different DNA sequences within this sample yield the same CDR3. The gene calls are TRBV11-2 and TRBJ2-5; D remains unclear. Trimming shortened V by 5 bases and J by 2 bases, and 3 bases separated the two germline ends. CDR3 length: 11 residues. CDR1 SGHAT and CDR2 FQNNGV come from the germline V gene. The CDR3 protein is CASSLQETQYF. CDR3 in DNA: TGTGCCAGCAGCCTTCAAGAGACCCAGTACTTC.

V gene TRBV5-1 combines with J gene TRBJ2-3; unclear D gene. The CDR3 length is 13 residues. The V gene lost 1 base and the J gene lost 5 bases, with 8 bases spanning the gap. Germline assignment: CDR1 SGHRS and CDR2 YFSETQ. The chain's CDR3 is CASSLIAQDTQYF. The CDR3 region has the DNA TGCGCCAGCAGCTTGATCGCACAAGATACGCAGTATTTT.

This chain links TRBV4-1 with TRBJ2-3, with 10 positions matching TRBD2. This CDR3 comprises 18 residues. V shed 0 bases, J shed 7 bases, and the junction held 13 bases outside the gene matches. Germline assignment: CDR1 MGHRA and CDR2 YSYEKL. CDR3 loop: CASSQDQLAGARGNTQYF. In DNA form, the CDR3 reads TGCGCCAGCAGCCAAGATCAGCTAGCGGGGGCCAGGGGGAATACGCAGTATTTT.

This clone was found once. The sample carries other DNA sequences with the same CDR3. In DNA, the CDR3 is TGTGCCAGCAGTGGGCAGTCCTATGGCTACACCTTC. Residues: CASSGQSYGYTF. The chain employs TRBV2 and TRBJ1-2; D not certain. This CDR3 is built from 12 residues. Germline CDR1 SNHLY, CDR2 FYNNEI. The ends were cut back, 4 bases at V and 4 bases at J, with 7 bases in the middle.

The chain recombines TRBV5-1 with TRBJ2-3; TRBD2 aligns across 13 bases. Germline V CDR1 and CDR2: SGHRS, YFSETQ. V shed 0 bases, J shed 8 bases, and the junction held 9 bases outside the gene matches. This CDR3 contains 17 residues. CDR3 protein: CASSLAVALAGGTTQYF. The DNA of the CDR3 is TGCGCCAGCAGCTTGGCCGTAGCACTAGCGGGGGGGACTACGCAGTATTTT.

The gene calls are TRBV27 and TRBJ2-2, with 9 nucleotides matching TRBD1. The CDR3 covers 16 residues. The V gene end was trimmed by 5 bases and the J gene end by 6 bases; junction bases not matched to a gene: 10. Germline assignment: CDR1 MNHEY and CDR2 SMNVEV (reference sequence). The CDR3 is CASSPSGTGLSGELFF. The CDR3 region has the DNA TGTGCCAGCAGTCCGTCCGGGACAGGGTTGTCCGGGGAGCTGTTTTTT.

This clone was picked up one time. This rearrangement joins TRBV6-5 to TRBJ1-2; TRBD1 might be the D (6 bases). CDR1 and CDR2 from the germline V gene are MNHEY and SVGAGI. The CDR3 contains 16 residues. Trimming removed 2 bases from V and 1 base from J, with 14 bases in between. The CDR3 nucleotides read TGTGCCAGCAGTTACCAGGGGAGTTCCTTTAACTATGGCTACACCTTC. It specifies CASSYQGSSFNYGYTF.

Written as DNA, the CDR3 is TGTGCCTGGAGCGAACGGGGGGAGCTAAAAAAACTGTTTTTT. Protein: CAWSERGELKKLFF. J is TRBJ1-4 and V is TRBV30, with a tentative D call TRBD1 (5 bases). Per the germline V gene, CDR1 is GTSNPN and CDR2 is SVGIG (reference sequence). The CDR3 length is 14 residues. The V end lost 3 bases, the J end lost 9 bases, and 17 bases lay between the germline ends.

A single count supports this clone. Other DNA sequences in the same sample also yield this CDR3. The rearrangement links TRBV30 to TRBJ1-6; TRBD1 matches 8 bases. The germline gives CDR1 GTSNPN, CDR2 SVGIG (reference sequence). Unmatched junction bases numbered 13, after V lost 3 bases and J lost 6 bases. The CDR3 is made up of 17 amino acids. CDR3 coding DNA: TGTGCCTGGAGCATGAGCAGGGGGCTTAGAAGTAATTCACCCCTCCACTTT. Amino acid sequence: CAWSMSRGLRSNSPLHF.

The chain carries TRBV6-1 and TRBJ2-1; TRBD1 agrees at 8 bases. Germline V gene data show CDR1 as MNHNS and CDR2 as SASEGT. Unmatched junction bases numbered 11, after V lost 3 bases and J lost 4 bases. The CDR3 runs to 17 residues. The CDR3 nucleotides read TGTGCCAGCAGTGATTTGGTGACAGGGGCTATTTACAATGAGCAGTTCTTC. Encoded protein: CASSDLVTGAIYNEQFF.

J is TRBJ2-3 and V is TRBV2; 12 nucleotides align to TRBD2. V lost 5 bases, J lost 8 bases, and 5 bases stayed unmatched. This CDR3 comprises 14 residues. CDR1 is SNHLY and CDR2 is FYNNEI in the germline V gene. The chain's CDR3 is CASSITSGRLTQYF. DNA for the CDR3: TGTGCCAGCAGTATCACTAGCGGGAGGCTTACGCAGTATTTT.

This clone was recorded a few times. This sequence joins TRBV2 and TRBJ2-1, with D unclear. Germline CDR1 is SNHLY and CDR2 is FYNNEI. V was shortened by 5 bases and J by 3 bases, with 2 bases between the two germline ends. The CDR3 totals 11 residues. Written as DNA, the CDR3 is TGTGCCAGCAGTCTCTACAATGAGCAGTTCTTC. Translation: CASSLYNEQFF.

This clone was recorded only once. The chain joins TRBV7-2 to TRBJ1-1; no definite D call. From germline, CDR1 is SGHTA and CDR2 FQGNSA. The CDR3 contains 14 residues. V was clipped by 1 base and J by 1 base, with 7 bases between them. The CDR3 bases are TGTGCCAGCAGCTTAGATAGATGGAACACTGAAGCTTTCTTT. Amino acids: CASSLDRWNTEAFF.

The V and J genes are TRBV28 and TRBJ1-5; perhaps TRBD1 as D (5 bases). This CDR3 has 15 residues. Trimming removed 6 bases from V and 0 bases from J, with 12 bases in between. Germline V gene sequence: CDR1 MDHEN, CDR2 SYDVKM. Here the CDR3 reads CASSRGHFSNQPQHF. CDR3 DNA sequence: TGTGCCAGCAGCAGAGGACACTTTAGCAATCAGCCCCAGCATTTT.

About this clone itself: Other DNA variants within this sample encode the same CDR3. The rearrangement uses TRBV4-2 and TRBJ1-6, with D maybe TRBD1 (6 bases). The germline V gene encodes CDR1 LGHNA and CDR2 YNFKEQ. V lost 3 bases, J lost 13 bases, and 19 bases lay in between. The CDR3 is made up of 15 amino acids. The CDR3 loop reads CASSHPGEGRSPLHF. Here the CDR3 DNA reads TGTGCCAGCAGCCATCCAGGGGAAGGGCGGTCCCCCCTCCACTTT.

The chain joins TRBV6-5 to TRBJ1-1; 8 nucleotides line up with TRBD1. The V gene end was trimmed by 0 bases and the J gene end by 6 bases; junction bases not matched to a gene: 0. This CDR3 is built from 13 residues. Germline CDR1 MNHEY, CDR2 SVGAGI. The CDR3 region has the DNA TGTGCCAGCAGTTACTCCAGGGGGCCTGAAGCTTTCTTT. Translation: CASSYSRGPEAFF.